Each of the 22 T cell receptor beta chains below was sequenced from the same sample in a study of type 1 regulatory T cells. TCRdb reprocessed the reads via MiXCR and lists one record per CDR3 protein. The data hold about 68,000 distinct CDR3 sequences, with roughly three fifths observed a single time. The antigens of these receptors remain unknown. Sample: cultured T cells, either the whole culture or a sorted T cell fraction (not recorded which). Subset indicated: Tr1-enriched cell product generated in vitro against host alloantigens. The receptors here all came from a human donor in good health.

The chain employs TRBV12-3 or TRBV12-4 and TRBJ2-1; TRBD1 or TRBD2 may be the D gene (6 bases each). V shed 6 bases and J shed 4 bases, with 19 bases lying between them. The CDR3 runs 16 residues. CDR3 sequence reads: CASSLHQGGGYNEQFF. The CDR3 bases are TGTGCCAGCAGCTTACATCAAGGAGGGGGATACAATGAGCAGTTCTTC.

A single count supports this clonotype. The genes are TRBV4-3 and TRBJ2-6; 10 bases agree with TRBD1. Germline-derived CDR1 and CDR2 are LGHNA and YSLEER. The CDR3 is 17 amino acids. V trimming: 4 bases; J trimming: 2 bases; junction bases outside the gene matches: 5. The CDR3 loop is CASSRPGQGTGANVLTF. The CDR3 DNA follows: TGCGCCAGCAGCCGTCCGGGACAGGGGACTGGGGCCAACGTCCTGACTTTC.

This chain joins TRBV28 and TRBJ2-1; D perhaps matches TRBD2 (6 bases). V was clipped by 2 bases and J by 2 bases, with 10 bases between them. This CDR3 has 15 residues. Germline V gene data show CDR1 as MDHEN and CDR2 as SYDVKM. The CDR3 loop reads CASSLLGRTYNEQFF. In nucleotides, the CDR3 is TGTGCCAGCAGTTTACTCGGGAGAACCTACAATGAGCAGTTCTTC.

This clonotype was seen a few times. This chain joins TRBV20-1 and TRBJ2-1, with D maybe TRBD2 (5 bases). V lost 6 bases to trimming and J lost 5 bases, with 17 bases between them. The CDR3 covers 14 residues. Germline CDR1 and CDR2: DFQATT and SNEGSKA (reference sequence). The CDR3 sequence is CSADLFGKNNEQFF. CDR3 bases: TGCAGTGCCGACCTGTTCGGGAAAAACAATGAGCAGTTCTTC.

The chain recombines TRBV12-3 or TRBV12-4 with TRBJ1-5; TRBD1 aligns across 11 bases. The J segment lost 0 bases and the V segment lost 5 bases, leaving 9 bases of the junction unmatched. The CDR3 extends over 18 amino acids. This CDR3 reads CASSLMDRGPYSNQPQHF. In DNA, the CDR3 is TGTGCCAGCAGTCTCATGGACAGGGGGCCTTATAGCAATCAGCCCCAGCATTTT.

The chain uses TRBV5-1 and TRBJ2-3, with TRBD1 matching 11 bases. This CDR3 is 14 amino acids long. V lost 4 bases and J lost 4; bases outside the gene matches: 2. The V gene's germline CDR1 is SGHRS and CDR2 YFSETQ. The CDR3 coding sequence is TGCGCCAGCAGCCCGGGACAGGGGGCAGATACGCAGTATTTT. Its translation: CASSPGQGADTQYF.

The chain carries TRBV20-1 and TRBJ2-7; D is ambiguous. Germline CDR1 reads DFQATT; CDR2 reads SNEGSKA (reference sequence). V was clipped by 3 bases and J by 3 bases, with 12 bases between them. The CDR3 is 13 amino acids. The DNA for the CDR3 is TGCAGTGCTAGCTCAAACCTGGGCTACGAGCAGTACTTC. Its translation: CSASSNLGYEQYF.

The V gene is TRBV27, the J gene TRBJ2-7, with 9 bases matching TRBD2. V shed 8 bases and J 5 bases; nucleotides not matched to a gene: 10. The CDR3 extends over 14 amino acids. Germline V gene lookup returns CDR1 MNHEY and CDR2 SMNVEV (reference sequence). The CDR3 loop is CASSHGTSINEQYF. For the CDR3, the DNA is TGTGCCAGCTCCCACGGGACTAGCATCAACGAGCAGTACTTC.

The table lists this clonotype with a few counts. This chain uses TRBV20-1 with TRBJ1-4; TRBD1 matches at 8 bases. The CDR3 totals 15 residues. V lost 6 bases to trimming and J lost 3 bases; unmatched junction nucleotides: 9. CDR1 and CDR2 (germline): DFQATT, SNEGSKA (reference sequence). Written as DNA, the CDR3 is TGCAGTGCCCGACCGGGACAGGAGTCTAATGAAAAACTGTTTTTT. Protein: CSARPGQESNEKLFF.

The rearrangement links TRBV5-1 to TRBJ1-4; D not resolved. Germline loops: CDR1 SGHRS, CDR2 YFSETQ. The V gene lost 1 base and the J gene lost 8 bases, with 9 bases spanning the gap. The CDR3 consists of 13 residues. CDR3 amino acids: CASSLTEPEKLFF. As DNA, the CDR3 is TGCGCCAGCAGCTTGACAGAGCCCGAAAAACTGTTTTTT.

CDR3 in amino acids: CASSSNTGKAGQPQHF. For the CDR3, the DNA is TGTGCCAGCAGTTCAAACACAGGAAAAGCGGGTCAGCCCCAGCATTTT. The chain links TRBV11-2 to TRBJ1-5, with a possible D match to TRBD1 (5 bases). V lost 6 bases and J lost 6, with 21 bases in between. Germline loops: CDR1 SGHAT, CDR2 FQNNGV. This CDR3 contains 16 residues.

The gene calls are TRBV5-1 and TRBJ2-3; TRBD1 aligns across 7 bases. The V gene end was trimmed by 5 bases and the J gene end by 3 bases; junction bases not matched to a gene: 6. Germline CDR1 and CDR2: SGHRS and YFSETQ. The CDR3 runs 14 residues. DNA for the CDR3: TGCGCCAGCAGTGGCAGGGGGACGACAGATACGCAGTATTTT. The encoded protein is CASSGRGTTDTQYF.

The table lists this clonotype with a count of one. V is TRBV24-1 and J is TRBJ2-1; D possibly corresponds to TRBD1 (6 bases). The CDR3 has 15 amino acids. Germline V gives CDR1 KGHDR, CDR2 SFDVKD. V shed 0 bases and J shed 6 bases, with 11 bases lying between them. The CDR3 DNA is TGTGCCACCAGTGATTTGCAAGCAGGGGTCAATGAGCAGTTCTTC. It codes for CATSDLQAGVNEQFF.

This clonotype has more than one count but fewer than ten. The CDR3 region is CASSAKRRPGVSEAFF. The CDR3 nucleotides read TGTGCCAGCTCGGCTAAAAGACGGCCCGGGGTCTCTGAAGCTTTCTTT. The chain has TRBV18 and TRBJ1-1; D not certain. The CDR3 has 16 residues. Germline values: CDR1 KGHSH, CDR2 LQKENI. V was clipped by 6 bases and J by 6 bases, with 23 bases between them.

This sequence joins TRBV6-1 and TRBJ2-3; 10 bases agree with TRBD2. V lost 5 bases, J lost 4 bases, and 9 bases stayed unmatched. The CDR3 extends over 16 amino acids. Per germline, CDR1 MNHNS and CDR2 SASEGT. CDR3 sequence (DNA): TGTGCCAGCAGTACGGCTAGCGGGAGCTCGTCAGATACGCAGTATTTT. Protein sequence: CASSTASGSSSDTQYF.

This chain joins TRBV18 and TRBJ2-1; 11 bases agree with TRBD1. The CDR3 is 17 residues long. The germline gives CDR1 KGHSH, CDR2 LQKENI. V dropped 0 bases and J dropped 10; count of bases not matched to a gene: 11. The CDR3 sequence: CASSPPNRDRGMEEQFF. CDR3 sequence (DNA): TGTGCCAGCTCACCACCGAACCGGGACAGGGGGATGGAGGAGCAGTTCTTC.

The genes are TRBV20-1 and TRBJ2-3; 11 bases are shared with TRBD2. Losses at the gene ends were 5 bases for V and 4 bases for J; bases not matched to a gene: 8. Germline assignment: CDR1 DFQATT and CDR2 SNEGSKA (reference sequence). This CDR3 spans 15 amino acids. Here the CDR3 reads CSAHSLAGGSDTQYF. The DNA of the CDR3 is TGCAGTGCTCATTCGCTAGCGGGAGGCTCAGATACGCAGTATTTT.

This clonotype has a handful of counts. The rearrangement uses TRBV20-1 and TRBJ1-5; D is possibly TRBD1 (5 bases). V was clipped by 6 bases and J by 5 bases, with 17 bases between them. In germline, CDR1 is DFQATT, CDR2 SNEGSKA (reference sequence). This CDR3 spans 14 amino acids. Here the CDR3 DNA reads TGCAGTGCCTTACCACGGGACGGGGATCAGCCCCAGCATTTT. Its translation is CSALPRDGDQPQHF.

The CDR3 sequence: CASSGQPNTEAFF. As DNA, the CDR3 is TGCGCCAGCAGTGGACAACCCAACACTGAAGCTTTCTTT. The chain has TRBV10-1 and TRBJ1-1; D ambiguous. This CDR3 region has 13 residues. V was cut by 4 bases and J by 2 bases, with 8 bases left in between. The V gene's germline CDR1 is WNHNN and CDR2 SYGVQD (reference sequence).

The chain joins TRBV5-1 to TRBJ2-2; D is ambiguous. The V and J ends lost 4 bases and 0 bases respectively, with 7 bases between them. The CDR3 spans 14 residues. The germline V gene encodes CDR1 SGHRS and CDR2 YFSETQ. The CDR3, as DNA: TGCGCCAGCAGCCCGCTAACGAACACCGGGGAGCTGTTTTTT. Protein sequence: CASSPLTNTGELFF. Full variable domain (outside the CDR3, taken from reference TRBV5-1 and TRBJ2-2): KAGVTQTPRYLIKTRGQQVTLSCSPISGHRSVSWYQQTPGQGLQFLFEYFSETQRNKGNFPGRFSGRQFSNSRSEMNVSTLELGDSALYLCASSPLTNTGELFFGEGSRLTVL.

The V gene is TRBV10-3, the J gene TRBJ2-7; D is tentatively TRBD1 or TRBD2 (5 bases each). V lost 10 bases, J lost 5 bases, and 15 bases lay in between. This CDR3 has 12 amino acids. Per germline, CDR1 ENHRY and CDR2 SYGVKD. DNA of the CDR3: TGTGCCACAAGCCCCCGAGGGGACGAGCAGTACTTC. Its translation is CATSPRGDEQYF.

The CDR3 reads CSASRRATDTQYF. CDR3 nucleotides: TGCAGTGCTAGCCGCCGGGCCACAGATACGCAGTATTTT. The chain uses TRBV20-1 and TRBJ2-3; D not certain. Germline V CDR1 and CDR2: DFQATT, SNEGSKA (reference sequence). CDR3 length equals 13 residues. Between the trimmed V and J ends, which lost 3 bases and 2 bases, there was a span of 9 bases.